One sample yielded the 21 T cell receptor beta chains listed below, sequenced in a study of shared clonotypes between healthy human individuals. This table comes from immunoSEQ multiplex PCR, and its TCRdb copy is limited to in-frame clones, with some not included. The sample holds about 1.1 million clones; around 77% are singletons and the top ten take approximately 0.9%. The material sequenced was memory CD4+ T cells from PBMCs. Subset denoted: CD45RA-negative fraction. The source of these receptors is a man aged 18 to 29 in good health. Some clones in this sample may be carry-over from other donors' samples.

Concerning this clone: Other DNA sequences within the sample encode an identical CDR3. This chain connects TRBV6-5 to TRBJ2-7, with 8 bases identical to TRBD1. The CDR3 has 13 residues. Trimming at V came to 6 bases and at J to 2 bases, leaving 3 bases not matched to a gene. Germline lookup yields CDR1 MNHEY and CDR2 SVGAGI. The CDR3, as DNA: TGTGCCAGCAGGGGACAGGCTGCCTACGAGCAGTACTTC. Its translation: CASRGQAAYEQYF.

The V and J genes are TRBV28 and TRBJ2-7; 9 bases line up with TRBD2. J lost 0 bases, V lost 4 bases, and 4 bases had no gene match. The CDR3 totals 15 residues. The V gene's germline CDR1 is MDHEN and CDR2 SYDVKM. The CDR3, as DNA: TGTGCCAGCAGTTGGGCGGGAGGGGTCTCCTACGAGCAGTACTTC. As protein: CASSWAGGVSYEQYF.

J is TRBJ2-7 and V is TRBV6-6, with D hard to call. Germline CDR1 reads MNHNY; CDR2 reads SVGAGI (reference sequence). Trimming removed 6 bases at V and 3 bases at J, with 9 bases between. This CDR3 has 12 residues. The CDR3 loop is CASSQTLYEQYF. The CDR3 coding sequence is TGTGCCAGCAGCCAGACTCTCTACGAGCAGTACTTC.

The chain recombines TRBV28 with TRBJ2-7, with 8 bases aligning to TRBD2. Germline-derived CDR1 and CDR2 are MDHEN and SYDVKM. The CDR3 extends over 16 amino acids. V gave up 6 bases and J gave up 2 bases; unmatched junction bases: 12. The CDR3 DNA reads as TGTGCCAGCAGCCCCCCTGGAGGCGGGGGGACCTACGAGCAGTACTTC. Amino acid sequence: CASSPPGGGGTYEQYF.

V and J are TRBV29-1 and TRBJ2-5; D is possibly TRBD1 (6 bases). CDR3 length: 13 residues. Germline V gene sequence: CDR1 SQVTM, CDR2 ANQGSEA. Trimming pared 8 bases from V and 0 bases from J, leaving 13 bases between. CDR3 amino acids: CSLKDSDQETQYF. The DNA of the CDR3 is TGCAGCCTCAAGGACAGTGACCAAGAGACCCAGTACTTC.

V gene TRBV7-9 combines with J gene TRBJ2-5; no clear D. Per the germline V gene, CDR1 is SEHNR and CDR2 is FQNEAQ (reference sequence). This CDR3 has 15 amino acids. V gave up 4 bases and J gave up 1 base, with 13 bases separating them. DNA for the CDR3: TGTGCCAGCAGCTCGTTCCAGCGCACCCAAGAGACCCAGTACTTC. Translation: CASSSFQRTQETQYF.

In this sample, this clone turned up many times. The V gene is TRBV2, the J gene TRBJ2-2; 8 nucleotides agree with TRBD2. Trimming at V came to 7 bases and at J to 6 bases, leaving 10 bases not matched to a gene. CDR3 size: 15 residues. Looked up from germline, CDR1 is SNHLY and CDR2 is FYNNEI. Here the CDR3 DNA reads TGTGCCAGCAAAACTATAGCGGGATGGGCCGGGGAGCTGTTTTTT. Its translation: CASKTIAGWAGELFF.

This clone was seen repeatedly, ten times or more. The chain links TRBV2 to TRBJ2-2; D is undetermined. Germline CDR1 SNHLY, CDR2 FYNNEI. The CDR3 is made up of 12 amino acids. Trimming removed 4 bases from V and 9 bases from J, with 9 bases in between. The CDR3 coding sequence is TGTGCCAGCAGTGTGACCGCCCGGGAGCTGTTTTTT. It yields the protein CASSVTARELFF. Supplemented by reference TRBV2 and TRBJ2-2, the full variable domain reads EPEVTQTPSHQVTQMGQEVILRCVPISNHLYFYWYRQILGQKVEFLVSFYNNEISEKSEIFDDQFSVERPDGSNFTLKIRSTKLEDSAMYFCASSVTARELFFGEGSRLTVL.

The V call is TRBV13, the J call TRBJ2-1, with 7 bases identical to TRBD2. This CDR3 is 18 amino acids long. The trim removed 2 bases at V and 0 bases at J, leaving 10 bases unmatched. Germline assignment: CDR1 PRHDT and CDR2 FYEKMQ (reference sequence). The CDR3 DNA reads as TGTGCCAGCAGCTTATATCTAGGGTCTAGCGGCTCCTACAATGAGCAGTTCTTC. Protein sequence: CASSLYLGSSGSYNEQFF.

The V call is TRBV10-3, the J call TRBJ1-1; unclear D gene. CDR3 size: 13 residues. Trimming took 3 bases from V and 4 from J, leaving 9 bases between them. From germline, CDR1 is ENHRY and CDR2 SYGVKD. This CDR3 reads CAISEWGGTEAFF. Written as DNA, the CDR3 is TGTGCCATCAGTGAATGGGGAGGCACTGAAGCTTTCTTT.

This chain uses TRBV29-1 with TRBJ2-7; D call uncertain. This CDR3 has 13 amino acids. The germline V and J ends were trimmed by 0 bases and 3 bases, with 9 bases remaining between them. CDR1 and CDR2 (germline): SQVTM, ANQGSEA. CDR3 amino acids: CSVEDLVGYEQYF. The CDR3 DNA follows: TGCAGCGTTGAAGATTTGGTCGGCTACGAGCAGTACTTC.

The rearrangement uses TRBV9 and TRBJ2-7; TRBD2 agrees at 8 bases. Germline V CDR1 and CDR2: SGDLS, YYNGEE. The CDR3 runs to 14 residues. V lost 4 bases and J lost 6; bases outside the gene matches: 9. The CDR3 region has the DNA TGTGCCAGCAGCCGGGAGGGGGGGATAGGCGAGCAGTACTTC. This translates into CASSREGGIGEQYF.

The rearrangement uses TRBV5-1 and TRBJ2-1; TRBD2 aligns across 16 bases. Germline trimming cut 4 bases from V and 6 bases from J; bases unmatched to any gene: 4. Germline CDR1 reads SGHRS; CDR2 reads YFSETQ. The CDR3 length is 16 residues. Written as DNA, the CDR3 is TGCGCCAGCAGCGGGACTAGCGGGAGGGCCCGCAATGAGCAGTTCTTC. Translation: CASSGTSGRARNEQFF.

The chain employs TRBV10-2 and TRBJ2-2, with TRBD2 matching 9 bases. V trimming: 6 bases; J trimming: 5 bases; junction bases outside the gene matches: 7. The CDR3 runs 15 residues. Germline lookup yields CDR1 WSHSY and CDR2 SAAADI. CDR3 sequence: CASRRVAGVTGELFF. The CDR3 region has the DNA TGCGCCAGCAGGAGAGTAGCGGGAGTTACCGGGGAGCTGTTTTTT.

The rearrangement uses TRBV5-4 and TRBJ2-2; possibly TRBD2 for D (6 bases). Germline-derived CDR1 and CDR2 are SGHNT and YYREEE (reference sequence). The length of the CDR3 is 16 residues. V was cut by 4 bases and J by 1 base, with 14 bases left in between. In nucleotides, the CDR3 is TGTGCCAGCAGCAGGGAACAAGCGGGGAACACCGGGGAGCTGTTTTTT. This encodes CASSREQAGNTGELFF.

The CDR3 coding sequence is TGTGCCAGCAGTGACGTTGACAGGGTCTTAGCTAACACTGAAGCTTTCTTT. Protein: CASSDVDRVLANTEAFF. The rearrangement links TRBV25-1 to TRBJ1-1; 7 positions match TRBD1. Germline V gene lookup returns CDR1 MGHDK and CDR2 SYGVNS. Germline trimming cut 3 bases from V and 2 bases from J; bases unmatched to any gene: 12. CDR3 length: 17 amino acids.

Points on this clone: This likely came from a read error, as a far larger clone is one base away. The sample has other DNA sequences that encode this CDR3 too. This chain joins TRBV5-1 and TRBJ1-1; 12 nucleotides agree with TRBD1. Trimming removed 4 bases from V and 5 bases from J; junction bases left unmatched: 9. This CDR3 region has 16 residues. Germline V lookup: CDR1 SGHRS, CDR2 YFSETQ. The CDR3 region has the DNA TGCGCCAGCAGCCCTGGGACAGGGGGCGCGGGAACTGAAGCTTTCTTT. Translated, it gives CASSPGTGGAGTEAFF.

The chain uses TRBV9 and TRBJ1-2; 7 nucleotides agree with TRBD1. V was clipped by 3 bases and J by 4 bases; unmatched bases: 6. The germline gives CDR1 SGDLS, CDR2 YYNGEE. The CDR3 spans 14 residues. This chain's CDR3 is CASSATGASYGYTF. The CDR3 DNA reads TGTGCCAGCAGCGCCACAGGGGCGTCCTATGGCTACACCTTC.

This clone was detected only once. Other nucleotide sequences in the sample specify the same CDR3. This chain joins TRBV5-1 and TRBJ2-7; D ambiguous. V lost 3 bases and J lost 3, with 10 bases in between. The CDR3 consists of 13 residues. The germline CDR1 and CDR2 sequences are SGHRS and YFSETQ. The CDR3 spells CASSSTGGYEQYF. CDR3 nucleotide sequence: TGCGCCAGCAGCTCGACGGGCGGCTACGAGCAGTACTTC.

The chain recombines TRBV28 with TRBJ1-1, with unresolved D. V shed 6 bases and J shed 0 bases, with 11 bases lying between them. This CDR3 has 14 amino acids. CDR1 is MDHEN and CDR2 is SYDVKM in the germline V gene. CDR3 nucleotides: TGTGCCAGCAGGGCATTGACCATGAACACTGAAGCTTTCTTT. Encoded protein: CASRALTMNTEAFF. Supplemented by reference TRBV28 and TRBJ1-1, the full variable domain reads DVKVTQSSRYLVKRTGEKVFLECVQDMDHENMFWYRQDPGLGLRLIYFSYDVKMKEKGDIPEGYSVSREKKERFSLILESASTNQTSMYLCASRALTMNTEAFFGQGTRLTVV.

The sample holds a few counts of this clone. V usage is TRBV7-6 and J usage is TRBJ2-1; 11 bases match TRBD2. CDR3 length equals 15 residues. V trimming: 5 bases; J trimming: 4 bases; junction bases outside the gene matches: 4. CDR1 and CDR2 from the germline V gene are SGHVS and FNYEAQ. CDR3 DNA: TGTGCCAGCAGCACGCTAGCGGGGGGTTACAATGAGCAGTTCTTC. Residues: CASSTLAGGYNEQFF.